This passage covers 15 T cell receptor beta chains from one sample sequenced in a study of blood T cell repertoires in COVID-19. TCRdb keeps only in-frame clones here, not all; method: immunoSEQ multiplex PCR. This sample has 180,000 or so clones, with 90% found just once. The source material was peripheral blood. The receptors come from a man over 45 with acute or convalescent COVID-19.

The rearrangement uses TRBV10-3 and TRBJ1-3; TRBD1 agrees at 11 bases. V shed 11 bases and J 0 bases; nucleotides not matched to a gene: 3. This CDR3 has 14 residues. CDR1 ENHRY and CDR2 SYGVKD come from the germline V gene. The CDR3 region has the DNA TGTGCCGTCGGGACAGGGGGCTCTGGAAACACCATATATTTT. It specifies CAVGTGGSGNTIYF.

This chain links TRBV28 with TRBJ2-3, with 8 bases identical to TRBD2. This CDR3 has 13 residues. In germline, CDR1 is MDHEN, CDR2 SYDVKM. The J segment lost 5 bases and the V segment lost 5 bases, leaving 3 bases of the junction unmatched. Here the CDR3 reads CASSSGGKDTQYF. The CDR3 DNA reads TGTGCCAGCAGTAGCGGGGGAAAAGATACGCAGTATTTT.

The gene calls are TRBV11-2 and TRBJ2-5; 11 bases line up with TRBD2. The length of the CDR3 is 15 residues. CDR1 and CDR2 from the germline V gene are SGHAT and FQNNGV. The V gene end was trimmed by 5 bases and the J gene end by 2 bases; junction bases not matched to a gene: 4. Here the CDR3 DNA reads TGTGCCAGCAGCCCCTCTAGCGGGGGGCAAGAGACCCAGTACTTC. Translation gives CASSPSSGGQETQYF.

The chain joins TRBV11-2 to TRBJ2-7; 10 nucleotides agree with TRBD2. V was clipped by 3 bases and J by 2 bases; unmatched bases: 10. The CDR3 contains 17 residues. Germline assignment: CDR1 SGHAT and CDR2 FQNNGV. The CDR3 sequence is CASSFWLAGDPAYEQYF. The CDR3 nucleotides read TGTGCCAGCAGCTTCTGGCTAGCGGGAGATCCAGCCTACGAGCAGTACTTC.

The V and J genes are TRBV27 and TRBJ1-1; TRBD1 matches at 8 bases. The germline V gene encodes CDR1 MNHEY and CDR2 SMNVEV (reference sequence). There are 15 residues in the CDR3. V lost 0 bases to trimming and J lost 10 bases; unmatched junction nucleotides: 10. CDR3 protein: CASSLSRLETGGAFF. In nucleotides, the CDR3 is TGTGCCAGCAGTTTATCGAGGTTGGAAACAGGGGGAGCTTTCTTT.

The V and J genes are TRBV30 and TRBJ1-5; D is undetermined. The CDR3 consists of 15 residues. The germline gives CDR1 GTSNPN, CDR2 SVGIG (reference sequence). Trimming took off 3 bases at V and 5 bases at J, with 17 bases between the two ends. As DNA, the CDR3 is TGTGCCTGGAGCCGTATGGCAGGCATAGATCAGCCCCAGCATTTT. Translated, it gives CAWSRMAGIDQPQHF.

The chain links TRBV15 to TRBJ1-1; TRBD1 is a possible D gene (6 bases). Germline CDR1 is LNHNV and CDR2 is YYDKDF (reference sequence). The CDR3 sequence is 18 residues long. Trimming took 0 bases from V and 2 from J, leaving 19 bases between them. In nucleotides, the CDR3 is TGTGCCACCAGCAGAGAGCCCCTTCTACAGGGTCCTAACACTGAAGCTTTCTTT. Translated: CATSREPLLQGPNTEAFF.

The chain carries TRBV7-9 and TRBJ2-3; D is perhaps TRBD1 (5 bases). Germline V gives CDR1 SEHNR, CDR2 FQNEAQ (reference sequence). V shed 5 bases and J shed 2 bases, with 14 bases lying between them. The CDR3 consists of 15 residues. The CDR3, as DNA: TGTGCCAGCAGCCCCTGGGGCAGGGCCACAGATACGCAGTATTTT. It yields the protein CASSPWGRATDTQYF.

J is TRBJ1-2 and V is TRBV7-9; D may be TRBD1 (6 bases). CDR1 is SEHNR and CDR2 is FQNEAQ in the germline V gene (reference sequence). The ends were cut back, 2 bases at V and 0 bases at J, with 16 bases in the middle. The CDR3 is 17 amino acids. Written as DNA, the CDR3 is TGTGCCAGCAGCTTATTTCCCCGGACAGCTACTAACTATGGCTACACCTTC. This encodes CASSLFPRTATNYGYTF.

The rearrangement links TRBV28 to TRBJ1-2, with D tentatively TRBD1 (6 bases). Trimming took off 10 bases at V and 4 bases at J, with 13 bases between the two ends. CDR3 length: 12 residues. CDR1 MDHEN and CDR2 SYDVKM come from the germline V gene. CDR3 in amino acids: CATPGGGYGYTF. CDR3 in DNA: TGTGCCACCCCGGGGGGCGGCTATGGCTACACCTTC.

The chain recombines TRBV3-1 (or the pseudogene TRBV3-2) with TRBJ2-1; 15 bases map to TRBD2. Germline CDR1 is LGHDT and CDR2 is YNNKEL (reference sequence). There are 19 residues in the CDR3. The junction had 13 bases not matched to a gene; V was cut back by 4 bases and J by 6 bases. CDR3 region: CASSPRGWGLAGGINEQFF. The CDR3 region has the DNA TGTGCCAGCAGCCCCCGGGGGTGGGGACTAGCGGGAGGAATCAATGAGCAGTTCTTC.

The gene calls are TRBV24-1 and TRBJ2-2, with 10 bases aligning to TRBD2. CDR1 is KGHDR, CDR2 SFDVKD, per germline. The CDR3 spans 17 residues. The junction had 9 bases not matched to a gene; V was cut back by 9 bases and J by 0 bases. The CDR3 loop is CATLPSGSDANTGELFF. The DNA for the CDR3 is TGTGCCACCCTGCCTAGCGGGAGCGACGCGAACACCGGGGAGCTGTTTTTT.

The chain carries TRBV19 and TRBJ2-1; TRBD2 agrees at 12 bases. V dropped 4 bases and J dropped 7; count of bases not matched to a gene: 2. Germline CDR1 reads LNHDA; CDR2 reads SQIVND (reference sequence). This CDR3 spans 14 amino acids. DNA of the CDR3: TGTGCCAGTAGTACTAGCGGGAGGGGTAATGAGCAGTTCTTC. Translation: CASSTSGRGNEQFF.

The chain recombines TRBV6-5 with TRBJ1-2, with D possibly TRBD1 on 5 matching bases. V shed 4 bases and J shed 7 bases, with 10 bases lying between them. CDR3 size: 12 residues. The germline gives CDR1 MNHEY, CDR2 SVGAGI. The CDR3 DNA is TGTGCCAGCAGTTCACAGGTTTCTGGCTACACCTTC. It yields the protein CASSSQVSGYTF.

This clone was detected only a few times. V is TRBV5-1 and J is TRBJ1-4; 8 bases align to TRBD1. Germline V gene lookup returns CDR1 SGHRS and CDR2 YFSETQ. The V and J ends lost 4 bases and 8 bases, in that order; junction bases with no gene match: 7. The CDR3 covers 14 residues. CDR3 in amino acids: CASSEDRDLEKLFF. CDR3 nucleotides: TGCGCCAGCAGCGAGGACAGGGACCTGGAAAAACTGTTTTTT.